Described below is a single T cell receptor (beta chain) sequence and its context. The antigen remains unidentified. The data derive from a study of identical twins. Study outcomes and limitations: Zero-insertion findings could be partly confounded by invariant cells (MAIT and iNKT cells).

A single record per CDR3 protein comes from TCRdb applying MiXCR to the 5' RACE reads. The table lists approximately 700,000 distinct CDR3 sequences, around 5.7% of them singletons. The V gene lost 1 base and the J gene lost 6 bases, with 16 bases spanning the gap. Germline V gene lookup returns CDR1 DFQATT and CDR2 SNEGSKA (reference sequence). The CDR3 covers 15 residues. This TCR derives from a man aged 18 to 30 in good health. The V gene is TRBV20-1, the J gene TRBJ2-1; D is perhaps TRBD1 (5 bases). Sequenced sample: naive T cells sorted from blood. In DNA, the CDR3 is TGCAGTGCTAGAGTAGCAGGGCTTTTATCCAATGAGCAGTTCTTC. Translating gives CSARVAGLLSNEQFF.